This T cell receptor beta chain was identified during a study of T cells in Graves' hyperthyroidism and ophthalmopathy. Germline V gene sequence: CDR1 MRHNA, CDR2 SNTAGT. The CDR3 is 18 residues long. V shed 5 bases, J shed 0 bases, and the junction held 9 bases outside the gene matches. This clonotype was seen a few times. TCR beta CDR3 regions were amplified from RNA transcripts. TCR CDR3 regions were first amplified by RT-PCR with HTBI primers. TCRdb fed the multiplex PCR reads into MiXCR, producing one record per CDR3 protein. The sample holds about 160,000 distinct CDR3 sequences; over 8% are singletons and the top ten take around 21%.

Input material: blood. This sequence originates from a woman under 30 with Graves' hyperthyroidism that later progressed to Graves' ophthalmopathy. J is TRBJ2-1 and V is TRBV6-4; 11 nucleotides match TRBD2. The CDR3 here is CASSRRGGLADSYNEQFF. Written as DNA, the CDR3 is TGTGCCAGCAGTCGTCGGGGGGGACTAGCGGACTCCTACAATGAGCAGTTCTTC.